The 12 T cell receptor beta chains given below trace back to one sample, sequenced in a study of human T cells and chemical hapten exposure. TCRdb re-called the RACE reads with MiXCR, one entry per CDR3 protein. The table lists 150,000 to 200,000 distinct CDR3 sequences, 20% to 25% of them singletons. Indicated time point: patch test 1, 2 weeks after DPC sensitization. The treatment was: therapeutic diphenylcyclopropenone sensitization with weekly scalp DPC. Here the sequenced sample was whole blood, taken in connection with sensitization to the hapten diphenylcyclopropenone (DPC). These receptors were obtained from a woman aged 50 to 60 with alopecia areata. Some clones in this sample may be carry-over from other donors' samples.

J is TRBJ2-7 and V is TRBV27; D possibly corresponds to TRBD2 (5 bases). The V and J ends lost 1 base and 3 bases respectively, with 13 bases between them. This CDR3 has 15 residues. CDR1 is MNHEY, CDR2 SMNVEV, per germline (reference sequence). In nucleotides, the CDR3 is TGTGCCAGCAGTTTATTGGCCAGTGGAGGCTACGAGCAGTACTTC. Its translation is CASSLLASGGYEQYF.

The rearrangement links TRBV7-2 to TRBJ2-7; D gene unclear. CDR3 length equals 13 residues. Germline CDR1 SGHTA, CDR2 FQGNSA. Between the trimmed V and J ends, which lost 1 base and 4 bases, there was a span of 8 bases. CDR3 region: CASSLGLGYEQYF. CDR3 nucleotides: TGTGCCAGCAGCTTAGGTCTCGGATACGAGCAGTACTTC. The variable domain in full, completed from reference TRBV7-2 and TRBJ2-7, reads GAGVSQSPSNKVTEKGKDVELRCDPISGHTALYWYRQSLGQGLEFLIYFQGNSAPDKSGLPSDRFSAERTGGSVSTLTIQRTQQEDSAVYLCASSLGLGYEQYFGPGTRLTVT.

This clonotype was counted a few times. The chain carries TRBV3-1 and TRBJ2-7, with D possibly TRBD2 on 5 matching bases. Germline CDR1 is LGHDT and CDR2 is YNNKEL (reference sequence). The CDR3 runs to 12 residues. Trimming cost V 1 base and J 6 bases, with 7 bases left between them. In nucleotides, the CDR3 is TGTGCCAGCAGCCAAGTGGGGAGCGAGCAGTACTTC. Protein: CASSQVGSEQYF.

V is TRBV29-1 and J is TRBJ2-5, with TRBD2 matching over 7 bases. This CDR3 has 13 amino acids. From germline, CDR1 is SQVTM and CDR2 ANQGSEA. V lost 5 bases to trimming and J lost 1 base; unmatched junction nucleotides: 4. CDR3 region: CSVSGRSQETQYF. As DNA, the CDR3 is TGCAGCGTTTCCGGGAGGAGCCAAGAGACCCAGTACTTC.

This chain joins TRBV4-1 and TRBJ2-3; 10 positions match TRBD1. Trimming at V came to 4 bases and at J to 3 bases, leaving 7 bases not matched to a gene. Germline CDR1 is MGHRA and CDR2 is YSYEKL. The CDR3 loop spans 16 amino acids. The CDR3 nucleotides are TGCGCCAGCAGCCCGAGTCCGGGACAGGGGACAGATACGCAGTATTTT. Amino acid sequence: CASSPSPGQGTDTQYF.

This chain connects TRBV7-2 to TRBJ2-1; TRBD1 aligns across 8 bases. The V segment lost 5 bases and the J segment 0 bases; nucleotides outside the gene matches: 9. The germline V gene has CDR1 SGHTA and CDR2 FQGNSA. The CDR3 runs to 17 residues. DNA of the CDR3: TGTGCCAGCAGCCGGACAGGGACCCGAAGCTCCTACAATGAGCAGTTCTTC. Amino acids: CASSRTGTRSSYNEQFF. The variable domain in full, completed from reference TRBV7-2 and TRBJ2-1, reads GAGVSQSPSNKVTEKGKDVELRCDPISGHTALYWYRQSLGQGLEFLIYFQGNSAPDKSGLPSDRFSAERTGGSVSTLTIQRTQQEDSAVYLCASSRTGTRSSYNEQFFGPGTRLTVL.

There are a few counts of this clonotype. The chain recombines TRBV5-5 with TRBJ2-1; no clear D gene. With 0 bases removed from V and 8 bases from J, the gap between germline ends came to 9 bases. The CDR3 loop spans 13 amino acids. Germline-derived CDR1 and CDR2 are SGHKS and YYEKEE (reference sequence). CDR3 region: CASSLGPVDEQFF. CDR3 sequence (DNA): TGTGCCAGCAGCTTGGGACCAGTCGATGAGCAGTTCTTC.

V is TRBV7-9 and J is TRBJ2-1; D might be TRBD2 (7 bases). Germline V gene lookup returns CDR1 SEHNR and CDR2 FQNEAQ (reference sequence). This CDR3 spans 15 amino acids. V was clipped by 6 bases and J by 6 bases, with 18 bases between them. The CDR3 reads CASSAGVGLLNEQFF. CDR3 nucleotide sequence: TGTGCCAGCAGTGCAGGGGTGGGACTACTCAATGAGCAGTTCTTC.

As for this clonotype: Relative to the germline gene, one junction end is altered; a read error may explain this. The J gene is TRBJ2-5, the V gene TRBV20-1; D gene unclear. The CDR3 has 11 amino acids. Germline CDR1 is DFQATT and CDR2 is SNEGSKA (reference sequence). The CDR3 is CSVPGPETQYF. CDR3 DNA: TGCAGTGTCCCGGGTCCGGAGACCCAGTACTTT.

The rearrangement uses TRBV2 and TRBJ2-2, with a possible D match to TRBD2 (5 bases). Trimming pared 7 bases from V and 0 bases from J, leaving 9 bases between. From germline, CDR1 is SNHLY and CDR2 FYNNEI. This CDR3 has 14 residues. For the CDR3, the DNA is TGTGCCAGCAAGGGAGAGACGAACACCGGGGAGCTGTTTTTT. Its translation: CASKGETNTGELFF.

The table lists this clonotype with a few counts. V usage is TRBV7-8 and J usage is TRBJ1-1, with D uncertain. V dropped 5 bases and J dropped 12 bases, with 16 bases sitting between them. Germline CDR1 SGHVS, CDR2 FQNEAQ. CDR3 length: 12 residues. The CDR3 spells CASSASRGWPFF. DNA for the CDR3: TGTGCCAGCAGCGCGTCTCGAGGGTGGCCTTTCTTT.

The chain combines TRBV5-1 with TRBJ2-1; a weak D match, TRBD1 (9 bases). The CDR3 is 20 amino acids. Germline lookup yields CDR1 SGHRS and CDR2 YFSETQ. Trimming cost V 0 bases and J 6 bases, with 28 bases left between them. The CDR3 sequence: CASSLGQGGLQREYINEQFF. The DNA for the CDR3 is TGCGCCAGCAGCTTGGGACAGGGGGGCTTGCAGCGGGAGTACATCAATGAGCAGTTCTTC.